This TCR beta chain came from a study of blood T cell repertoires in COVID-19. At the level of the study: Sample material is recorded as cDNA or gDNA derived from T cells, B-cell-depleted T cells, or PBMCs.

Living in 20 to 30 US areas, the participants were between 18 and 89 years of age. Two negative PCRs, clearance, or symptom resolution were required of recovered Cohort 3 donors. Per the study methods: Nucleated cell counts were estimated from reference gene primer amplification. The assay was immunoSEQ multiplex PCR, and TCRdb's table has in-frame clones only and misses some. Clone size and V and J calls were adopted from that table, with D and trimming inferred from the DNA. Here the sample spans approximately 200,000 clones, 65% to 90% being singletons. Sequencing was carried out using PBMCs or T cells enriched from blood (not recorded which). The receptor was isolated from a middle-aged man who had recovered from COVID-19.

The CDR3 region has the DNA TGTGCCACTGTGGACAGGGAAATTCTCTATGGCTACACCTTC. This gives the protein CATVDREILYGYTF. This chain links TRBV10-3 with TRBJ1-2; 8 positions agree with TRBD1. CDR3 length: 14 amino acids. The germline V gene encodes CDR1 ENHRY and CDR2 SYGVKD. Trimming at V came to 10 bases and at J to 4 bases, leaving 11 bases not matched to a gene.